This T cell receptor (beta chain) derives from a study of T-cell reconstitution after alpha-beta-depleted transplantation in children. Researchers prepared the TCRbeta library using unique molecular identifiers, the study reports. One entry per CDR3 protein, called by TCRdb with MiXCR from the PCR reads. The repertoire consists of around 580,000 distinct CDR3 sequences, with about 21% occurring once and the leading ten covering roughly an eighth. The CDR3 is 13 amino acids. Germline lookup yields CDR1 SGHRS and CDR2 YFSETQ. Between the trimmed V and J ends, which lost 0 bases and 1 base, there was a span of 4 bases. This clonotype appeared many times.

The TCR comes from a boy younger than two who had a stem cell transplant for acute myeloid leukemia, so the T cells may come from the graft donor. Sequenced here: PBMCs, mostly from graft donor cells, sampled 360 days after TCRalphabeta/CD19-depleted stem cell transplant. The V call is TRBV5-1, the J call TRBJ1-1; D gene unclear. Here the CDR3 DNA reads TGCGCCAGCAGCTTGGCCTGGAACACTGAAGCTTTCTTT. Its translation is CASSLAWNTEAFF.